The present entry profiles one T cell receptor beta chain with its context. CDR1 is LNHDA, CDR2 SQIVND, per germline (reference sequence). CDR3 length: 16 amino acids. V lost 2 bases, J lost 0 bases, and 11 bases lay in between. Only in-frame clones appear in the TCRdb table, and some are missing; sequencing was by immunoSEQ multiplex PCR. The data show under 100,000 clones, approximately 97% seen once. These data come from a study of technical replicates of blood from several donors. The chain links TRBV19 to TRBJ1-5; no clear D. The receptor comes from a human donor in good health. The sequenced material came from T cells isolated from PBMCs. The DNA for the CDR3 is TGTGCCAGTAGTATAAGGCAGGTGAATAGCAATCAGCCCCAGCATTTT. As protein: CASSIRQVNSNQPQHF.